The rows below give T cell receptor beta chains drawn from one sample of a study of OX40 agonist ivuxolimab in advanced cancers. Using immunoSEQ multiplex PCR, the repertoire was profiled, and TCRdb retains in-frame clones only, with some absent. The table records tens of thousands of clones, roughly 86% of them present only once. Sequencing used CD4+ or CD8+ T cells sorted from blood, obtained in a trial of the OX40 agonist ivuxolimab. The receptor source for this set is an adult with an advanced solid tumor such as melanoma, head and neck, liver or kidney cancer. Both conserved end residues are part of each CDR3. A D gene is named only where the DNA matches it firmly. For some rows the clone size is stated as once, few or many, or as a class when expanded; others skip it.

v_gene	d_gene	abundance	j_gene	CDR3aa	CDR3nt
TRBV5-1	-	-	TRBJ1-2	CASSPSMANYGYTF	TGCGCCAGCAGCCCGAGTATGGCTAACTATGGCTACACCTTC
TRBV5-6	TRBD2	-	TRBJ2-1	CASSVTPGTSRANEQFF	TGTGCCAGCAGCGTAACCCCCGGGACTAGCCGGGCCAATGAGCAGTTCTTC
TRBV5-1	TRBD1	-	TRBJ2-5	CASSMGQGEETQYF	TGCGCCAGCAGCATGGGACAGGGGGAAGAGACCCAGTACTTC
TRBV11-2	TRBD2	-	TRBJ2-3	CASSLPGLAGGDTQYF	TGTGCCAGCAGCTTACCGGGACTAGCGGGAGGAGATACGCAGTATTTT
TRBV2	TRBD1	-	TRBJ2-1	CASLRGPANNEQFF	TGTGCCAGCCTAAGGGGGCCTGCTAACAATGAGCAGTTCTTC
TRBV28	-	-	TRBJ1-1	CASSSSGTTEAFF	TGTGCCAGCAGCTCATCAGGGACCACTGAAGCTTTCTTT
TRBV9	-	-	TRBJ2-7	CASSVEGYEQYF	TGTGCCAGCAGCGTAGAAGGCTACGAGCAGTACTTC
TRBV18	TRBD1	-	TRBJ1-1	CASSLDRGTEAFF	TGTGCCAGCTCCCTTGACAGGGGGACTGAAGCTTTCTTT
TRBV30	-	-	TRBJ1-6	CAWSVLGGSRNSPLHF	TGTGCCTGGAGTGTACTGGGAGGTTCGCGTAATTCACCCCTCCACTTT
TRBV5-1	-	-	TRBJ1-1	CASRGSSWGLGTEAFF	TGCGCCAGCCGCGGATCTAGTTGGGGGTTAGGCACTGAAGCTTTCTTT
TRBV6-5	-	-	TRBJ2-5	CASSYAGTSGTQYF	TGTGCCAGCAGTTACGCTGGGACCTCAGGGACCCAGTACTTC
TRBV4-2	TRBD1	few	TRBJ1-6	CASSRGTGDSPLHF	TGTGCCAGCAGCCGGGGGACAGGGGATTCACCCCTCCACTTT
TRBV27	TRBD1	-	TRBJ1-6	CASSLRQGNSPLHF	TGTGCCAGCAGTTTAAGACAGGGGAATTCACCCCTCCACTTT
TRBV9	-	-	TRBJ2-7	CASSAGTSGDPYEQYF	TGTGCCAGCAGCGCAGGGACATCAGGGGACCCCTACGAGCAGTACTTC
TRBV4-2	TRBD2	-	TRBJ2-3	CASSQGVAGSTDTQYF	TGTGCCAGCAGCCAAGGGGTAGCGGGGAGCACAGATACGCAGTATTTT
TRBV7-3	-	-	TRBJ1-1	CASSRDGNTEAFF	TGTGCCAGCAGCCGTGACGGGAACACTGAAGCTTTCTTT
TRBV4-1	-	few	TRBJ1-5	CASSRTQVRGNQPQHF	TGCGCCAGCAGCCGTACTCAGGTCCGGGGCAATCAGCCCCAGCATTTT
TRBV11-1	-	-	TRBJ1-2	CASSLGGTANYGYTF	TGTGCCAGCAGCTTAGGCGGTACAGCGAACTATGGCTACACCTTC
TRBV6-1	-	-	TRBJ1-1	CASSRTGNTEAFF	TGTGCCAGCAGCCGAACAGGGAACACTGAAGCTTTCTTT
TRBV18	-	-	TRBJ2-6	CASSPLGGSVPGANVLTF	TGTGCCAGCTCACCCTTAGGCGGATCCGTACCTGGGGCCAACGTCCTGACTTTC
TRBV27	TRBD2	-	TRBJ2-2	CASSLIPPTSGATGELFF	TGTGCCAGCAGTCTAATACCCCCGACTAGCGGAGCCACCGGGGAGCTGTTTTTT
TRBV20-1	-	-	TRBJ1-2	CSARQGYGYTF	TGCAGTGCTAGACAGGGATATGGCTACACCTTC
TRBV5-1	TRBD2	-	TRBJ2-7	CASSLDSGRSYEQYF	TGCGCCAGCAGCTTGGACAGCGGGAGGTCCTACGAGCAGTACTTC
TRBV6-5	-	once	TRBJ2-1	CASSYSPQYEQFF	TGTGCCAGCAGTTACTCCCCGCAGTATGAGCAGTTCTTC
TRBV6-6	TRBD1	-	TRBJ2-2	CASSYGTDNTGELFF	TGTGCCAGCAGTTACGGGACAGACAACACCGGGGAGCTGTTTTTT
TRBV27	TRBD1	-	TRBJ1-6	CASTTGTAYNSPLHF	TGTGCCAGCACGACCGGGACAGCGTATAATTCACCCCTCCACTTT
TRBV7-9	-	-	TRBJ2-1	CASSLENEQFF	TGTGCCAGCAGCTTAGAGAATGAGCAGTTCTTC
TRBV6-1	-	-	TRBJ1-5	CASTEVPYSNQPQHF	TGTGCCAGCACCGAAGTTCCTTATAGCAATCAGCCCCAGCATTTT
TRBV28	-	-	TRBJ2-7	CASSFLGGTGGNEQYF	TGTGCCAGCAGTTTCCTCGGAGGAACCGGGGGCAACGAGCAGTACTTC
TRBV6-5	-	-	TRBJ1-5	CASSYSGGLGQPQHF	TGTGCCAGCAGTTACTCGGGGGGTTTAGGTCAGCCCCAGCATTTT
TRBV5-1	TRBD1	-	TRBJ1-5	CASSLITGQGQPQHF	TGCGCCAGCAGCTTGATTACGGGACAGGGTCAACCCCAGCATTTT
TRBV7-2	-	-	TRBJ2-7	CASSLDGVLYEQYF	TGTGCCAGCAGCTTAGACGGAGTCCTCTACGAGCAGTACTTC
TRBV18	-	-	TRBJ2-7	CASSPPAGTYEQYF	TGTGCCAGCTCACCACCGGCAGGAACCTACGAGCAGTACTTC
TRBV9	TRBD1	-	TRBJ1-4	CASSVATGVGEKLFF	TGTGCCAGCAGCGTAGCTACAGGGGTCGGTGAAAAACTGTTTTTT
TRBV7-2	-	few	TRBJ2-7	CASSFSGYEQYF	TGTGCCAGCAGTTTTAGTGGCTACGAGCAGTACTTC
TRBV7-7	-	-	TRBJ2-7	CASSLERVSEQYF	TGTGCCAGCAGCTTAGAACGGGTTTCCGAGCAGTACTTC
TRBV5-6	-	-	TRBJ2-6	CASSSTTHSGANVLTF	TGTGCCAGCAGCTCCACTACACATTCTGGGGCCAACGTCCTGACTTTC
TRBV6-5	-	-	TRBJ1-3	CATTADRSSGNTIYF	TGTGCCACCACAGCTGACAGGAGCTCTGGAAACACCATATATTTT
TRBV4-3	TRBD1	once	TRBJ1-2	CASSQVSGTGSNYGYTF	TGCGCCAGCAGCCAAGTTTCTGGGACAGGCTCAAACTATGGCTACACCTTC
TRBV7-2	-	-	TRBJ1-2	CASSFGTVDYGYTF	TGTGCCAGCAGCTTCGGGACGGTAGACTATGGCTACACCTTC
TRBV6-4	-	once	TRBJ1-5	CASSEKNRAGLSNQPQHF	TGTGCCAGCAGTGAAAAAAATCGGGCAGGATTAAGCAATCAGCCCCAGCATTTT
TRBV5-1	-	-	TRBJ2-4	CASSLSRTPKNIQYF	TGCGCCAGCAGCCTGTCGAGGACCCCCAAAAACATTCAGTACTTC
TRBV9	-	-	TRBJ2-6	CASSVAGTGANVLTF	TGTGCCAGCAGCGTAGCGGGGACTGGGGCCAACGTCCTGACTTTC
TRBV10-3	-	-	TRBJ2-2	CAISEGGQRGGELFF	TGTGCCATCAGTGAAGGAGGGCAAAGAGGCGGGGAGCTGTTTTTT
TRBV9	TRBD1	-	TRBJ1-4	CASSPRQGVNEKLFF	TGTGCCAGCAGCCCCCGACAGGGGGTTAATGAAAAACTGTTTTTT
TRBV6-6	-	-	TRBJ2-5	CASTRTPGGTQYF	TGTGCCAGCACCCGGACCCCCGGGGGGACCCAGTACTTC
TRBV6-5	-	-	TRBJ1-6	CASSYSPGTSPLHF	TGTGCCAGCAGTTACTCTCCAGGTACCTCACCCCTCCACTTT
TRBV29-1	-	-	TRBJ1-4	CSVGGELNEKLFF	TGCAGCGTTGGCGGGGAGCTTAATGAAAAACTGTTTTTT
TRBV28	-	-	TRBJ1-1	CASSDSGRTEAFF	TGTGCCAGCAGCGACTCAGGGAGGACTGAAGCTTTCTTT
TRBV5-6	TRBD1	once	TRBJ1-4	CASSPGTEEKLFF	TGTGCCAGCAGCCCCGGGACAGAAGAAAAACTGTTTTTT
TRBV6-1	TRBD1	once	TRBJ2-2	CASSESKWTGGFRELFF	TGTGCCAGCAGTGAATCGAAATGGACAGGGGGTTTTCGGGAGCTGTTTTTT